A selection of T cell receptor beta chains follows, all from one sample in a study of CD8 T cells in ankylosing spondylitis. MiXCR, run by TCRdb on the 5' RACE reads, gives a single entry per CDR3 protein. In the table there are about 39,000 distinct CDR3 sequences, 3% of which are singletons. Sequenced material: blood, either unsorted or a sorted T cell fraction (not recorded which). These receptors came from a male donor with ankylosing spondylitis or in good health (not recorded which). The CDR3 runs from the conserved cysteine through the conserved F or W. D genes are given only for firm matches. The size entry gives once, few, many, or a class for an expanded clone.

CASSKDRGETQYF | TGTGCCAGCAGCAAGGACAGGGGTGAGACCCAGTACTTC | TRBD1 | TRBJ2-5 | many | TRBV9
CASSVGLRAGYGYTF | TGTGCCAGCAGCGTAGGTTTAAGGGCTGGCTATGGCTACACCTTC | - | TRBJ1-2 | many | TRBV9
CASSGTGTGLNEQFF | TGTGCCAGCAGCGGCACCGGGACAGGCCTCAATGAGCAGTTCTTC | TRBD1 | TRBJ2-1 | many | TRBV9
CASSGGLQGQPQHF | TGTGCCAGCAGCGGAGGTCTCCAGGGGCAGCCCCAGCATTTT | - | TRBJ1-5 | many | TRBV9
CASSGGTSGAADTQYF | TGTGCCAGCAGCGGGGGTACCAGCGGGGCAGCAGATACGCAGTATTTT | TRBD2 | TRBJ2-3 | many | TRBV9
CASSVVDRVSGNTIYF | TGTGCCAGCAGCGTAGTCGACAGGGTCTCCGGAAACACCATATATTTT | TRBD1 | TRBJ1-3 | many | TRBV9
CASTRDSYGYTF | TGTGCCAGCACCCGGGACAGCTATGGCTACACCTTC | TRBD1 | TRBJ1-2 | many | TRBV9
CASSPRTGGTGELFF | TGTGCCAGCAGCCCTCGGACAGGGGGCACCGGGGAGCTGTTTTTT | TRBD1 | TRBJ2-2 | few | TRBV9
CASSVEDVASGSTQYF | TGTGCCAGCAGCGTAGAGGATGTGGCTAGCGGGAGCACCCAGTACTTC | TRBD2 | TRBJ2-5 | many | TRBV9
CASSVVEGAGELFF | TGTGCCAGCAGCGTAGTCGAGGGGGCCGGGGAGCTGTTTTTT | - | TRBJ2-2 | many | TRBV9
CASSFGALPGADTQYF | TGTGCCAGCAGCTTCGGGGCTCTCCCGGGCGCAGATACGCAGTATTTT | - | TRBJ2-3 | many | TRBV9
CASSFETGNIQYF | TGTGCCAGCAGCTTCGAGACAGGGAACATTCAGTACTTC | TRBD1 | TRBJ2-4 | many | TRBV9
CARPSGSFQETQYF | TGTGCCAGACCAAGCGGGAGTTTCCAAGAGACCCAGTACTTC | - | TRBJ2-5 | many | TRBV21-1
CASGRETLNTGELFF | TGTGCCAGCGGCCGCGAGACATTGAACACCGGGGAGCTGTTTTTT | - | TRBJ2-2 | few | TRBV9
CASSVNQAGAGNTIYF | TGTGCCAGCAGCGTAAACCAGGCGGGTGCTGGAAACACCATATATTTT | - | TRBJ1-3 | many | TRBV9